This T cell receptor (beta chain) emerged from a study of T cells after yellow fever vaccination. As TCR cDNA was made by 5'RACE template switching, a universal primer site and UMIs were added. TCRdb re-called the 5' RACE reads with MiXCR, one entry per CDR3 protein. The sample consists of 250,000 to 300,000 distinct CDR3 sequences, 10% to 15% of them appearing once. Germline CDR1 is SGHTA and CDR2 is FQGNSA. Trimming removed 3 bases at V and 5 bases at J, with 8 bases between. This CDR3 comprises 13 residues. Broader study findings: Weaker in magnitude, the secondary response showed a faster peak on day 5 versus 15. Clones from primary vaccination mostly reappeared after the booster (approximately 95% CD4, over 85% CD8).

Turning to this clonotype: Its target is unknown.

The sequence derives from a man aged 25 to 45 who received the YFV17D yellow fever vaccine. Source: CD4+ T cells sorted from PBMCs, taken 45 days after the yellow fever booster vaccination. The chain recombines TRBV7-2 with TRBJ1-5; a possible D gene is TRBD1 (6 bases). The CDR3 spells CASSFKGDQPQHF. The CDR3 DNA is TGTGCCAGCAGCTTTAAGGGGGATCAGCCCCAGCATTTT. The full variable domain, rest sourced from reference TRBV7-2 and TRBJ1-5, is GAGVSQSPSNKVTEKGKDVELRCDPISGHTALYWYRQSLGQGLEFLIYFQGNSAPDKSGLPSDRFSAERTGGSVSTLTIQRTQQEDSAVYLCASSFKGDQPQHFGDGTRLSIL.